A single T cell receptor beta chain is shown here with its context. Measured with immunoSEQ multiplex PCR; TCRdb has only the in-frame clones, and not every one. Of 350,000 to 400,000 clones listed, nearly 90% are singletons. The sample comes from a study of blood T cell repertoires in COVID-19. V gave up 8 bases and J gave up 0 bases; unmatched junction bases: 6. Germline V gene sequence: CDR1 MDHEN, CDR2 SYDVKM. This CDR3 has 14 amino acids. The TCR was taken from a woman aged 25 to 39 who had recovered from COVID-19. The sequencing sample was made of PBMCs or T cells enriched from blood (not recorded which). This chain joins TRBV28 and TRBJ2-7; 8 nucleotides agree with TRBD1. CDR3 nucleotides: TGTGCCAGCTCTTGGACAGGGTCCTCCTACGAGCAGTACTTC. The encoded protein is CASSWTGSSYEQYF.